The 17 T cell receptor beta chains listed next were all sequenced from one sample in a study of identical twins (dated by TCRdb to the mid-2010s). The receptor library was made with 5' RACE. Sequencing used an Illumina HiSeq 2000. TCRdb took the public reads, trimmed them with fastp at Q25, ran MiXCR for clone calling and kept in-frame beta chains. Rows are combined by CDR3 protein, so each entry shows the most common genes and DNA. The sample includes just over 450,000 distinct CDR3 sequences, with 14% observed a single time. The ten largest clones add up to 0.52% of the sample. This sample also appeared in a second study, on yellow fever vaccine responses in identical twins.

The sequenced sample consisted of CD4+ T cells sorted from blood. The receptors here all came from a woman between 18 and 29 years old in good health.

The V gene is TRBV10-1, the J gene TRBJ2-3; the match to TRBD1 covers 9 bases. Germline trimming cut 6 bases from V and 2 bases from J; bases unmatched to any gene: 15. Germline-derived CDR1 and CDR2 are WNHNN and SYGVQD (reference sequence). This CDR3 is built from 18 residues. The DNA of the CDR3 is TGCGCCAGCAGGGATGTCAAGCGGGACAGGGTGAACACAGATACGCAGTATTTT. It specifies CASRDVKRDRVNTDTQYF.

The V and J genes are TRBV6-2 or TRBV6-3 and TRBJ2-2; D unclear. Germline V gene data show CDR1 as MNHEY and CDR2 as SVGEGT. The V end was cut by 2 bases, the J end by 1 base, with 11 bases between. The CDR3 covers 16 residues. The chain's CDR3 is CASSYGQSVNTGELFF. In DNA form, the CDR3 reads TGTGCCAGCAGTTACGGTCAGAGCGTGAACACCGGGGAGCTGTTTTTT.

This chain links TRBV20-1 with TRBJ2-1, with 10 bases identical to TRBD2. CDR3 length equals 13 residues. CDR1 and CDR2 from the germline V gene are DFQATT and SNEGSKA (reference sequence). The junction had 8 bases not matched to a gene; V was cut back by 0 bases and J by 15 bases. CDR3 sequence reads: CSARDPAGGPPFF. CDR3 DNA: TGCAGTGCTAGAGATCCAGCGGGAGGGCCCCCGTTCTTC.

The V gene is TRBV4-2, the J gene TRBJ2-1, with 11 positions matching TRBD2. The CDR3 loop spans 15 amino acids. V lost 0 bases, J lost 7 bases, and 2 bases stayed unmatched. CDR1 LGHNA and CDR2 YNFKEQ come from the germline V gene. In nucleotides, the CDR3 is TGTGCCAGCAGCCAAGAAGGGACTAGCGGAAATGAGCAGTTCTTC. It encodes CASSQEGTSGNEQFF.

The CDR3: CASSYSKPSGFPYEQYF. DNA of the CDR3: TGTGCCAGCAGTTACTCGAAGCCTAGCGGGTTTCCCTACGAGCAGTACTTC. The rearrangement uses TRBV6-5 and TRBJ2-7; 8 bases agree with TRBD2. Per the germline V gene, CDR1 is MNHEY and CDR2 is SVGAGI. This CDR3 spans 17 amino acids. J was trimmed by 2 bases and V by 0 bases; bases with no gene match: 9.

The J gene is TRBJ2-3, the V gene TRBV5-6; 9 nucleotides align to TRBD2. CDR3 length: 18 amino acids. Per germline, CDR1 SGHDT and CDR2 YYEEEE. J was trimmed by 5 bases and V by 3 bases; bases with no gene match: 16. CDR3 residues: CASSSVKWGGGAEDTQYF. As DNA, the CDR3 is TGTGCCAGCAGCTCCGTGAAATGGGGCGGGGGGGCCGAAGATACGCAGTATTTT.

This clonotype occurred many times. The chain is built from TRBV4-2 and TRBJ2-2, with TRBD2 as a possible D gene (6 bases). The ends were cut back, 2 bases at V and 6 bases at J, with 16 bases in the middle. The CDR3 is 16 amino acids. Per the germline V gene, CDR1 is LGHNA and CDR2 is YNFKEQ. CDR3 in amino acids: CASSQSSRGGPGELFF. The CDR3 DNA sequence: TGTGCCAGCAGCCAATCGTCAAGGGGAGGCCCCGGGGAGCTGTTTTTT.

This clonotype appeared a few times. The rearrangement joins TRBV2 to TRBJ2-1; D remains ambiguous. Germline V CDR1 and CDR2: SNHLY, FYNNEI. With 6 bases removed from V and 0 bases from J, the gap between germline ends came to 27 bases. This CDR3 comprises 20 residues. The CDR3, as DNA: TGTGCCAGCAGCGAAAGGTTTTTTGGCCCTATTGGAAACTCCTACAATGAGCAGTTCTTC. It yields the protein CASSERFFGPIGNSYNEQFF.

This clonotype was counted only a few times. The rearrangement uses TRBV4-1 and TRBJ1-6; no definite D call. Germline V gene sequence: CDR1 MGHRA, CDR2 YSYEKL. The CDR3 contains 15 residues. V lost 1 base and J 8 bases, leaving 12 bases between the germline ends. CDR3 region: CASSQVGEFDSPLHF. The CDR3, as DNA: TGCGCCAGCAGCCAAGTCGGGGAATTCGATTCACCCCTCCACTTT.

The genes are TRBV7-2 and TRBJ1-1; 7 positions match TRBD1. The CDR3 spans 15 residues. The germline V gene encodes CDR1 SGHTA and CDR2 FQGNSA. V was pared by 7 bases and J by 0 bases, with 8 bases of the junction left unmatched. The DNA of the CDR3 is TGTGCCAGCACGCTAATAGACAGGGTGAACACTGAAGCTTTCTTT. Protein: CASTLIDRVNTEAFF.

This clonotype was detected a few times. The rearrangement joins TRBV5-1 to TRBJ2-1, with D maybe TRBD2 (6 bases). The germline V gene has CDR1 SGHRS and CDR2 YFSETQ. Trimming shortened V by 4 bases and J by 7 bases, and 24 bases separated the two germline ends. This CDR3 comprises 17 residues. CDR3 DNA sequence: TGCGCCAGCAGCCCTCAATTTTCTAGCGCCCCCACTAATGAGCAGTTCTTC. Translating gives CASSPQFSSAPTNEQFF.

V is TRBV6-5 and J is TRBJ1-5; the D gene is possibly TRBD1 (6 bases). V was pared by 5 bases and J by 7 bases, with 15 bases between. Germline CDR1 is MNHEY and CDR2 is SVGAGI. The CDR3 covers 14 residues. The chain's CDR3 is CASSPSGGGQPQHF. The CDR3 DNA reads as TGTGCCAGCAGTCCCTCGGGGGGGGGCCAGCCCCAGCATTTT.

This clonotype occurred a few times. The CDR3 is CASSSPNVYEQYF. In DNA form, the CDR3 reads TGTGCCAGCAGCTCCCCGAACGTATACGAGCAGTACTTC. The chain links TRBV7-2 to TRBJ2-7; D gene uncertain. CDR1 and CDR2 from the germline V gene are SGHTA and FQGNSA. The CDR3 runs to 13 residues. V lost 4 bases to trimming and J lost 4 bases, with 11 bases between them.

This CDR3 is CASSQFDANTQYF. The CDR3 region has the DNA TGTGCCAGCAGCCAATTCGACGCAAATACGCAGTATTTT. This chain connects TRBV3-1 to TRBJ2-3; the D is unclear. The germline gives CDR1 LGHDT, CDR2 YNNKEL (reference sequence). V gave up 2 bases and J gave up 7 bases, with 10 bases separating them. The CDR3 consists of 13 residues.

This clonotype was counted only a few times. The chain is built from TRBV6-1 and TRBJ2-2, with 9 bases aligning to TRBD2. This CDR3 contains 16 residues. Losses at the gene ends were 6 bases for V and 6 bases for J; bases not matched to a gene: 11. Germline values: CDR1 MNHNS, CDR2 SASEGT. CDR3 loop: CASRSSGGLRSGELFF. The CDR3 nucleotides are TGTGCCAGCAGATCAAGCGGGGGGCTTAGGTCCGGGGAGCTGTTTTTT.

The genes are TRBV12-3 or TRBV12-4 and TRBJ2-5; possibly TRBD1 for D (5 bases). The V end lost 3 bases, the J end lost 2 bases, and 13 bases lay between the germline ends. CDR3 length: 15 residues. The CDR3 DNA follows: TGTGCCAGCAGTTTTGCCAGGGTACAACAAGAGACCCAGTACTTC. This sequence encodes CASSFARVQQETQYF.

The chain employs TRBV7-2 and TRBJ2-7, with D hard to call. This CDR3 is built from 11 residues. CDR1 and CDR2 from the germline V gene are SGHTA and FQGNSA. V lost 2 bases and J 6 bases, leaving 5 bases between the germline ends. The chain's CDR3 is CASSLSSEQYF. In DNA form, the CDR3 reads TGTGCCAGCAGCTTATCGTCCGAGCAGTACTTC.